Listed below are T cell receptor beta chains from one sample, sequenced in a study of blood T cell repertoires in COVID-19. Libraries were prepared by immunoSEQ multiplex PCR; TCRdb keeps only in-frame clonotypes and omits some of them. The sample holds some 190,000 clones, about 85% seen once. What was sequenced was peripheral blood. All receptors derive from a person between 65 and 79 years old with COVID-19, enrolled during active disease. The CDR3 runs from the conserved cysteine through the conserved F or W. A D gene is named only where the DNA matches it firmly. A row's size may be missing; if present it is once, few, many or a size class.

J,D,size,V,length,DNA,CDR3
TRBJ2-5,NA,many,TRBV23-1,15,TGCGCCAGCAGTCAATCTGAGGGTTCCCAAGAGACCCAGTACTTC,CASSQSEGSQETQYF
TRBJ2-7,NA,NA,TRBV13,14,TGTGCCAGCTCACGGATAACAGGCTCCTACGAGCAGTACTTC,CASSRITGSYEQYF
TRBJ1-1,NA,NA,TRBV14,13,TGTGCCAGCAGCCAGAACCGAGGGACTGAAGCTTTCTTT,CASSQNRGTEAFF
TRBJ2-2,TRBD2,few,TRBV7-2,16,TGTGCCAGCAGAAAGACTAGCGGGATGAACACCGGGGAGCTGTTTTTT,CASRKTSGMNTGELFF
TRBJ2-1,TRBD2,once,TRBV18,14,TGTGCCAGCCGGACTAGCGGGGCCTACAATGAGCAGTTCTTC,CASRTSGAYNEQFF
TRBJ2-1,NA,NA,TRBV28,14,TGTGCCAGCAGTTTCGGCCTAGCAGGAAGTGAGCAGTTCTTC,CASSFGLAGSEQFF
TRBJ2-1,TRBD2,NA,TRBV24-1,17,TGTGCCACCAGTGATTTGATCGGGGGGGCCGGTCGGGATGAGCAGTTCTTC,CATSDLIGGAGRDEQFF
TRBJ2-1,NA,NA,TRBV4-1,17,TGCGCCAGCAGCCCGAACCTTGGACAGCCCGGGTTAAATGAGCAGTTCTTC,CASSPNLGQPGLNEQFF
TRBJ2-3,NA,NA,TRBV28,18,TGTGCCAGCAGTTTGGACATCGACGCACTGCTCGGCACAGATACGCAGTATTTT,CASSLDIDALLGTDTQYF
TRBJ1-4,TRBD1,NA,TRBV3-1/TRBV3-2,15,TGTGCCAGCAGCCCCTCCGGACAGGGTTTTGAAAAACTGTTTTTT,CASSPSGQGFEKLFF
TRBJ2-6,NA,NA,TRBV6-1,14,TGTGCCTTACTAGCTGGTGCCGGGGCCAACGTCCTGACTTTC,CALLAGAGANVLTF
TRBJ2-7,NA,NA,TRBV5-1,15,TGCGCCAGCAGCTCGTTACCGGGAGACTCCTACGAGCAGTACTTC,CASSSLPGDSYEQYF
TRBJ2-3,TRBD2,few,TRBV10-3,15,TGTGCCATCAGTGAGTCAGCGGGAGGGCCAGATACGCAGTATTTT,CAISESAGGPDTQYF
TRBJ2-4,NA,NA,TRBV4-1,16,TGCGCCAGCAGCCAAGAGGCCGGAGGCGGCCAAAACATTCAGTACTTC,CASSQEAGGGQNIQYF
TRBJ1-6,NA,NA,TRBV6-5,15,TGTGCCAGCAGTTTAAAGGACGGGGGTAATTCACCCCTCCACTTT,CASSLKDGGNSPLHF
TRBJ2-7,TRBD2,NA,TRBV4-3,17,TGCGCCAGCAGCCAAGATGTTCTTCGCGGGAGGAAGAACGAGCAGTACTTC,CASSQDVLRGRKNEQYF
TRBJ2-2,NA,NA,TRBV29-1,11,TGCAGCGGGATGAGAGGGGGGGAGCTGTTTTTT,CSGMRGGELFF
TRBJ1-5,NA,NA,TRBV6-2/TRBV6-3,17,TGTGCCAGCAGTAGATATTCGGGGGTTGGAAACAATCAGCCCCAGCATTTT,CASSRYSGVGNNQPQHF
TRBJ1-6,NA,NA,TRBV6-1,14,TGTGCCAGCAGTGAGGGTCAGGGGAGTTCACCCCTCCACTTT,CASSEGQGSSPLHF
TRBJ2-7,TRBD2,NA,TRBV19,13,TGTGCCAGTGGGACTAGCGGGACTGGCGAGCAGTACTTC,CASGTSGTGEQYF
TRBJ1-2,NA,once,TRBV12-3/TRBV12-4,13,TGTGCCAGCAGCAGCGGGGTGAACTATGGCTACACCTTC,CASSSGVNYGYTF
TRBJ1-2,NA,NA,TRBV7-2,15,TGTGCCAGCAGCCCGAGACCGCAGCCAGGATATGGCTACACCTTC,CASSPRPQPGYGYTF
TRBJ1-3,NA,NA,TRBV3-1/TRBV3-2,14,TGTGCCAGCAGCCGTGACAGCTCTGGAAACACCATATATTTT,CASSRDSSGNTIYF
TRBJ2-5,NA,NA,TRBV10-1,14,TGCGCCAGCACACCGACAGGCCGGCAAGAGACCCAGTACTTC,CASTPTGRQETQYF
TRBJ1-2,NA,NA,TRBV7-9,13,TGTGCCAGCAGCCCCACAGGGTTTGGTGGCTACACCTTC,CASSPTGFGGYTF
TRBJ2-1,NA,NA,TRBV27,14,TGTGCCAGCAAGTTGGCTAGTCACTCCAATGAGCAGTTCTTC,CASKLASHSNEQFF